This is a list of T cell receptor beta chains from one sample in a study of blood T cell repertoires in COVID-19. Profiling relied on immunoSEQ multiplex PCR, and the TCRdb table lists in-frame clones only, not all of them. Found here are 100,000 to 150,000 clones, about 88% of them singletons; the top ten hold about 1.2%. The sample taken for sequencing was peripheral blood. The source of these receptors is an elderly woman with acute or convalescent COVID-19. CDR3s include the opening cysteine and the closing phenylalanine or tryptophan. Each record gives: D gene, V gene, J gene, clone size, CDR3 protein, CDR3 DNA. D genes are given only for firm matches. Clone size appears in some rows only: once, few, many, or a class for an expanded clone.

>TRBD2|TRBV7-2|TRBJ2-5|.
CASSSSGGGGWETQYF
TGTGCCAGCAGTTCCAGCGGGGGGGGTGGTTGGGAGACCCAGTACTTC
>.|TRBV6-5|TRBJ1-2|.
CASSSLAGPYGYTF
TGTGCCAGCAGTTCCCTGGCAGGGCCCTATGGCTACACCTTC
>.|TRBV7-3|TRBJ1-1|.
CASSLTQNTEAFF
TGTGCCAGCAGCTTAACCCAGAACACTGAAGCTTTCTTT
>TRBD2|TRBV27|TRBJ2-3|.
CASSLPSAGGPVDTQYF
TGTGCCAGCAGTTTACCCTCAGCGGGAGGGCCGGTAGATACGCAGTATTTT
>TRBD2|TRBV5-4|TRBJ2-1|.
CASSLRLAGGPNEQFF
TGTGCCAGCAGCCTTAGATTAGCGGGAGGGCCAAATGAGCAGTTCTTC
>.|TRBV6-6|TRBJ1-1|once
CASSTRGGRTEAFF
TGTGCCAGCAGTACCCGGGGTGGGAGGACTGAAGCTTTCTTT
>TRBD1|TRBV7-6|TRBJ1-2|.
CASSSIPGQAAYGYTF
TGTGCCAGCAGCTCAATCCCAGGACAGGCTGCCTATGGCTACACCTTC
>.|TRBV5-4|TRBJ2-3|.
CASSHPPGQVFTDTQYF
TGTGCCAGCAGCCATCCTCCGGGACAAGTTTTCACAGATACGCAGTATTTT
>.|TRBV12-3/TRBV12-4|TRBJ2-5|once
CASSFRETQYF
TGTGCCAGCAGTTTCAGGGAGACCCAGTACTTC
>TRBD1|TRBV18|TRBJ1-2|.
CASSPPRTGGINYGYTF
TGTGCCAGCTCACCACCGAGAACAGGGGGCATAAACTATGGCTACACCTTC
>TRBD1|TRBV5-4|TRBJ2-7|.
CASSLRQGGTYEQYF
TGTGCCAGCAGCTTGCGACAGGGGGGGACCTACGAGCAGTACTTC
>.|TRBV6-6|TRBJ1-1|.
CASSYTVSTRAFF
TGTGCCAGCAGTTACACCGTTTCTACGAGGGCTTTCTTT
>.|TRBV28|TRBJ2-1|.
CASSSRRGHEQFF
TGTGCCAGCAGTTCTAGGAGGGGACATGAGCAGTTCTTC
>.|TRBV2|TRBJ2-5|.
CASSEVSFETQYF
TGTGCCAGCAGTGAAGTTAGTTTTGAGACCCAGTACTTC
>TRBD1|TRBV7-9|TRBJ2-1|.
CASSEGAGEQFF
TGTGCCAGCAGCGAGGGGGCTGGTGAGCAGTTCTTC
>TRBD2|TRBV9|TRBJ2-1|once
CASSLAGGNNEQFF
TGTGCCAGCAGTCTAGCGGGGGGAAACAATGAGCAGTTCTTC
>.|TRBV4-1|TRBJ1-3|.
CASSQDSNRRGNTIYF
TGCGCCAGCAGCCAAGATAGCAACCGACGTGGGAACACCATATATTTT
>.|TRBV19|TRBJ2-7|.
CASSIQATSYEQYF
TGTGCCAGTAGTATACAGGCGACCAGCTACGAGCAGTACTTC
>TRBD1|TRBV25-1|TRBJ2-5|.
CASSDMGTGRETQYF
TGTGCCAGCAGTGATATGGGGACAGGGCGAGAGACCCAGTACTTC
>.|TRBV6-6|TRBJ1-2|.
CASRASDYGYTF
TGTGCCAGCAGGGCCAGTGACTATGGCTACACCTTC
>TRBD1|TRBV7-9|TRBJ1-4|once
CASSSGQGFEKLFF
TGTGCCAGCAGCTCCGGACAGGGCTTTGAAAAACTGTTTTTT
>TRBD2|TRBV5-1|TRBJ2-3|.
CASSLGTSGGAGTDTQYF
TGCGCCAGCAGCCTCGGGACTAGCGGGGGGGCCGGGACAGATACGCAGTATTTT
>.|TRBV5-1|TRBJ2-3|.
CASSFGSTVTDTQYF
TGCGCCAGCAGCTTCGGCAGCACAGTCACAGATACGCAGTATTTT
>TRBD1|TRBV19|TRBJ2-2|once
CASNRGGLAGELFF
TGTGCCAGTAATCGAGGGGGCCTGGCCGGGGAGCTGTTTTTT
>.|TRBV25-1|TRBJ1-2|.
CASNAGSSGYTF
TGTGCCAGCAACGCCGGGTCGAGTGGCTACACCTTC
>.|TRBV19|TRBJ1-2|.
CASSMRGANYGYTF
TGTGCCAGTAGTATGAGAGGAGCTAACTATGGCTACACCTTC
>.|TRBV12-5|TRBJ2-7|.
CASGLGKGAYEQYF
TGTGCTAGTGGTTTGGGCAAGGGGGCCTACGAGCAGTACTTC
>TRBD1|TRBV4-1|TRBJ1-2|.
CASSRDSQNYGYTF
TGCGCCAGCAGCCGGGACAGCCAGAACTATGGCTACACCTTC
>TRBD1|TRBV2|TRBJ2-2|few
CASKGAANTGELFF
TGTGCCAGCAAGGGGGCCGCGAACACCGGGGAGCTGTTTTTT
>.|TRBV21-1|TRBJ2-5|.
CASSKRGTGRQETQYF
TGTGCCAGCAGCAAAAGGGGGACAGGGAGGCAAGAGACCCAGTACTTC
>TRBD2|TRBV28|TRBJ2-1|.
CASRPFRGGSIHNEQFF
TGTGCCAGCAGACCATTTCGTGGCGGGAGTATACACAATGAGCAGTTCTTC
>.|TRBV29-1|TRBJ2-3|.
CSVSVGGTDTQYF
TGCAGCGTTTCGGTCGGTGGCACAGATACGCAGTATTTT
>.|TRBV11-3|TRBJ1-2|.
CASSLGGAGYTF
TGTGCCAGCAGCTTAGGTGGGGCTGGCTACACCTTC
>.|TRBV18|TRBJ1-5|.
CASSPKGEQPQHF
TGTGCCAGCTCACCTAAGGGGGAACAGCCCCAGCATTTT
>TRBD2|TRBV7-9|TRBJ2-3|.
CASSLAAGVTDTQYF
TGTGCCAGCAGCTTAGCAGCGGGGGTCACAGATACGCAGTATTTT
>TRBD2|TRBV9|TRBJ2-2|once
CASSVSAGEGRAGELFF
TGTGCCAGCAGCGTCTCAGCGGGGGAGGGTAGGGCCGGGGAGCTGTTTTTT
>TRBD2|TRBV2|TRBJ2-5|once
CASRSLAGYQETQYF
TGTGCCAGCAGGTCACTAGCGGGATACCAAGAGACCCAGTACTTC
>.|TRBV19|TRBJ1-2|.
CASSIDLVRGYTF
TGTGCCAGTAGTATAGATCTGGTCAGGGGATACACCTTC
>TRBD2|TRBV7-2|TRBJ2-1|.
CASSLLGVGGNEQFF
TGTGCCAGCAGCCTCCTCGGGGTCGGGGGGAATGAGCAGTTCTTC
>TRBD2|TRBV4-1|TRBJ2-7|once
CASSQTFSGRAYEQYF
TGCGCCAGCAGTCAAACTTTTAGCGGGAGGGCCTACGAGCAGTACTTC